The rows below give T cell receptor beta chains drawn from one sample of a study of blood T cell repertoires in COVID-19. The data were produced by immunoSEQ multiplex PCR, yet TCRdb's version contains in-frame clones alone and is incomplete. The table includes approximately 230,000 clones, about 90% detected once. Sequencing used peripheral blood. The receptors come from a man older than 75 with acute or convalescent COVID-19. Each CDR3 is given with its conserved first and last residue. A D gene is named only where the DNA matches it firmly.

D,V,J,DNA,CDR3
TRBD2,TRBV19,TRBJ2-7,TGTGCCAGTAGAGACATTGCGGGGGGGCTCTCCTACGAGCAGTACTTC,CASRDIAGGLSYEQYF
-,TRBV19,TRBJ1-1,TGTGCCAGTAGTATTAGTTCGGGCACTGAAGCTTTCTTT,CASSISSGTEAFF
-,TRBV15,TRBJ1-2,TGTGCCACCAGCACGGACCAGGGAAGGGGCTACACCTTC,CATSTDQGRGYTF
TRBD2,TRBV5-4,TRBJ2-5,TGTGCCAGCAGCATTAGCGGGGCCCAAGAGACCCAGTACTTC,CASSISGAQETQYF
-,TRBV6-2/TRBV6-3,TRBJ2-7,TGTGCCAGCAGTTACCGAAGGGGTCATGCCCTCTCCTACGAGCAGTACTTC,CASSYRRGHALSYEQYF
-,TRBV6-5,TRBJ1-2,TGTGCCAGCAGACTAGATAGACTGGTTAACTATGGCTACACCTTC,CASRLDRLVNYGYTF
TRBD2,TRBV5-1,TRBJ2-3,TGCGCCAGCAGCCACACTAGCGGGAGGGCCGGGTCGGATACGCAGTATTTT,CASSHTSGRAGSDTQYF
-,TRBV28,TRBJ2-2,TGTGCCAGCACCCAAACAGGGACCGGGGAGCTGTTTTTT,CASTQTGTGELFF
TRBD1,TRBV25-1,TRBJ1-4,TGTGCCAGCAGTGCCTATAGGGGACAGGGAGGTGAAAAACTGTTTTTT,CASSAYRGQGGEKLFF
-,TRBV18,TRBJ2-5,TGTGCCAGCTCACGACAAGTCCAAGAGACCCAGTACTTC,CASSRQVQETQYF
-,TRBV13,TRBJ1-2,TGTGCCAGCAGCTTAGAAGACTTTTACTATGGCTACACCTTC,CASSLEDFYYGYTF
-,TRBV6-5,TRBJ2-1,TGTGCCAGCAGCATCGAACAGGCCTCCTACAATGAGCAGTTCTTC,CASSIEQASYNEQFF
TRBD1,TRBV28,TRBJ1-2,TGTGCCAGCAGTTTCTTGACAGGGGGTCTTCCCACCTTC,CASSFLTGGLPTF
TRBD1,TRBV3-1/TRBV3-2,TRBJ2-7,TGTGCCAGCAGTCGCATTTTGGGACAGGGATACGAGCAGTACTTC,CASSRILGQGYEQYF
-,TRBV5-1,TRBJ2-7,TGCGCCAGCAGCTCCACCAACGGTAACAGACCCTACGAGCAGTACTTC,CASSSTNGNRPYEQYF
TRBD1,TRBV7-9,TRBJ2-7,TGTGCCAGCAGCTTAGCGGGACAGGGGGGCTACGAGCAGTACTTC,CASSLAGQGGYEQYF
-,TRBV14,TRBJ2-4,TGTGCCAGCAGCCAAACCAGGGGGGTATTGAACATTCAGTACTTC,CASSQTRGVLNIQYF
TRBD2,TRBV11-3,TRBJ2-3,TGTGCCAGCAGCTTAGATGCTATCGACAAGCGGGAGACCGTAGATACGCAGTATTTT,CASSLDAIDKRETVDTQYF
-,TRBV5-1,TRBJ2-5,TGCGCCAGCAGCCCACTGACAAGCTCGGAGACCCAGTACTTC,CASSPLTSSETQYF
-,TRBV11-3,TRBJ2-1,TGTGCCAGCGGCGCGGGGAGCTCCTACAATGAGCAGTTCTTC,CASGAGSSYNEQFF
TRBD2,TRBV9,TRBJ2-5,TGTGCCAGCAGCGTAGGAAAGACAGCGGGGGATAGGGAGACCCAGTACTTC,CASSVGKTAGDRETQYF
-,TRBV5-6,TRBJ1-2,TGTGCCAGCAGGGGGGAGGGACTGATCTATGGCTACACCTTC,CASRGEGLIYGYTF